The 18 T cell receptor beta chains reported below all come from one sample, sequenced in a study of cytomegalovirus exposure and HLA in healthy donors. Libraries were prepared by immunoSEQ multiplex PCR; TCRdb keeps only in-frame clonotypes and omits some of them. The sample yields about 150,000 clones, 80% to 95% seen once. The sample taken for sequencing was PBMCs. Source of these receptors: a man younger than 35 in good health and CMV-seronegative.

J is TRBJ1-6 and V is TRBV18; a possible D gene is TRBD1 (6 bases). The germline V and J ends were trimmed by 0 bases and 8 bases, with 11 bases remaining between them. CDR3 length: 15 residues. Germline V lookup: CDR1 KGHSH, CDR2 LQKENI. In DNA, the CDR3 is TGTGCCAGCTCACCACCGGGGGCCTCGGATTCACCCCTCCACTTT. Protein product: CASSPPGASDSPLHF.

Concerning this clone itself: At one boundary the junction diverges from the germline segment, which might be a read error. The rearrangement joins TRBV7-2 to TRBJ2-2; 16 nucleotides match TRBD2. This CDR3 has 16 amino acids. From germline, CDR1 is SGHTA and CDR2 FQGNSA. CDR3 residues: CASSRHPGLAGGGLFF. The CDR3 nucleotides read TGTGCCAGCAGCAGACATCCGGGACTAGCGGGAGGGGGGCTGTTTTTT.

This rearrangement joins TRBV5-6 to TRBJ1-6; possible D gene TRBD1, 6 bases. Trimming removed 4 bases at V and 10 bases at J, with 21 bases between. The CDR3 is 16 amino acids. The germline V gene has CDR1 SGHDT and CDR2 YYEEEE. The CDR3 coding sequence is TGTGCCAGCAGCGTTTTCAGGGGCTCGGGGCGCTCACCCCTCCACTTT. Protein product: CASSVFRGSGRSPLHF. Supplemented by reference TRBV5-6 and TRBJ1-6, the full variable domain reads DAGVTQSPTHLIKTRGQQVTLRCSPKSGHDTVSWYQQALGQGPQFIFQYYEEEERQRGNFPDRFSGHQFPNYSSELNVNALLLGDSALYLCASSVFRGSGRSPLHFGNGTRLTVT.

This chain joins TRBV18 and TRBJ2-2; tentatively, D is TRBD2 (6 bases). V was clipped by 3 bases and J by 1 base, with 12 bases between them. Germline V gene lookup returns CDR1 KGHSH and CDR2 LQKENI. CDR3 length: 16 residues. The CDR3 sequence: CASSPRRGLNTGELFF. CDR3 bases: TGTGCCAGCTCACCTCGGCGGGGACTGAACACCGGGGAGCTGTTTTTT.

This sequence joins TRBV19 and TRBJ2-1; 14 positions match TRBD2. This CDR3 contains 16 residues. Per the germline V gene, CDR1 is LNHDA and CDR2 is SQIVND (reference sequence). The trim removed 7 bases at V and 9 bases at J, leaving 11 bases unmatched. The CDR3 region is CASTQQGLAGAGEQFF. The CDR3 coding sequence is TGTGCCAGTACCCAACAGGGACTAGCGGGAGCCGGTGAGCAGTTCTTC.

CDR3 coding DNA: TGTGCCAGCACCCGGGACTTTGGAGATGAGCAGTTCTTC. It yields the protein CASTRDFGDEQFF. This chain uses TRBV5-5 with TRBJ2-1; TRBD2 is a possible D gene (6 bases). Germline V lookup: CDR1 SGHKS, CDR2 YYEKEE (reference sequence). CDR3 size: 13 residues. Trimming pared 6 bases from V and 8 bases from J, leaving 15 bases between.

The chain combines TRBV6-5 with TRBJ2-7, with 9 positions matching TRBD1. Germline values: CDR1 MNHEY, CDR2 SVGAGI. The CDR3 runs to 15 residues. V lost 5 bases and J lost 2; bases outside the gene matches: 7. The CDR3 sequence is CASSPQGTGTYEQYF. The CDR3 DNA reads TGTGCCAGCAGTCCACAGGGGACAGGGACCTACGAGCAGTACTTC.

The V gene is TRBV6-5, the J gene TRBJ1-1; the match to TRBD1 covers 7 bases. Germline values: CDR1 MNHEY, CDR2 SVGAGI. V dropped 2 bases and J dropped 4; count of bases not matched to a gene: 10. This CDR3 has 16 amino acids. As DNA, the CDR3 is TGTGCCAGCAGTTACATCAGTCTGGACAGGCTCACTGAAGCTTTCTTT. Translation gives CASSYISLDRLTEAFF.

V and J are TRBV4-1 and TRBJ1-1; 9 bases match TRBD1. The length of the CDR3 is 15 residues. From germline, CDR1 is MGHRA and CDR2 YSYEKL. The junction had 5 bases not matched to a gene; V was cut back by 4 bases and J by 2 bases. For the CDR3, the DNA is TGCGCCAGCAGCCGGGACAGGGAAATTAACACTGAAGCTTTCTTT. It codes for CASSRDREINTEAFF.

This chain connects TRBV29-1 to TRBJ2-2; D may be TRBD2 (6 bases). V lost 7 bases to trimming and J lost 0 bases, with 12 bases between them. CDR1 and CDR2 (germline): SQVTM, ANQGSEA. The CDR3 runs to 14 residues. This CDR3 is CSGETGANTGELFF. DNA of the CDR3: TGCAGCGGCGAGACGGGAGCGAACACCGGGGAGCTGTTTTTT.

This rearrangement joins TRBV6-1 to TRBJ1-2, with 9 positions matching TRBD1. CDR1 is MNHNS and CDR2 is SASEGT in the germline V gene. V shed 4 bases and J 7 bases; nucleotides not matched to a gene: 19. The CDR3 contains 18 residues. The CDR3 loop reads CASSALRDRVSQGGGYTF. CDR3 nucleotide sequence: TGTGCCAGCAGTGCCCTGCGGGACAGGGTGTCCCAGGGTGGTGGCTACACCTTC.

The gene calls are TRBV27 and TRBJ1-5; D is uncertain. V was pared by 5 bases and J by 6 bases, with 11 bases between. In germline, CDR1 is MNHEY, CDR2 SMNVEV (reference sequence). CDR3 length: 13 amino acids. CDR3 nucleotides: TGTGCCAGCAGTCCCACCAGGCGTCAGCCCCAGCATTTT. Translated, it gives CASSPTRRQPQHF.

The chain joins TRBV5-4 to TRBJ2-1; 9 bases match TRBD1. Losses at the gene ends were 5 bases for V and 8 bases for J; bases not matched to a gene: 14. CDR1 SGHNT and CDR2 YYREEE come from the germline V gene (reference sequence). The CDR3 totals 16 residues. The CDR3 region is CASRTGPLTGGDEQFF. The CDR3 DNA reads TGTGCCAGCAGAACCGGCCCCCTGACAGGGGGGGATGAGCAGTTCTTC.

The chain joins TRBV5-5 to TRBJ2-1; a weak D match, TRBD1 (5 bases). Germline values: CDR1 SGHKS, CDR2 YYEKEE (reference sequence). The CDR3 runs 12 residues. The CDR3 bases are TGTGTTAGTGACAGAGAATACAATGAGCAGTTCTTC. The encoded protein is CVSDREYNEQFF.

The CDR3 sequence is CASSRGLAGGGETQYF. DNA of the CDR3: TGCGCCAGCAGCCGCGGACTAGCGGGAGGGGGAGAGACCCAGTACTTC. The chain carries TRBV4-3 and TRBJ2-5, with TRBD2 matching over 15 bases. This CDR3 comprises 16 residues. Germline CDR1 and CDR2: LGHNA and YSLEER. The junction had 4 bases not matched to a gene; V was cut back by 4 bases and J by 4 bases.

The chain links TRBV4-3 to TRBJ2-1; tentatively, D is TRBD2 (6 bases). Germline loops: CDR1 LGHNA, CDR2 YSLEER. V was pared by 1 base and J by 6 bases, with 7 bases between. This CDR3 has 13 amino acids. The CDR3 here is CASSQGRANEQFF. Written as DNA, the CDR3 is TGCGCCAGCAGCCAAGGGAGGGCCAATGAGCAGTTCTTC.

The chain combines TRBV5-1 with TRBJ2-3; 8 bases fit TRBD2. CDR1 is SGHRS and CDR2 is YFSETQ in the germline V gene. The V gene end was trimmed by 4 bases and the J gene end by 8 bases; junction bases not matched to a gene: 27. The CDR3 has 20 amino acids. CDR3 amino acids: CASSPTFGANPGGDVRTQYF. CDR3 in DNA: TGCGCCAGCAGCCCGACGTTTGGGGCCAACCCGGGAGGGGATGTGCGTACGCAGTATTTT.

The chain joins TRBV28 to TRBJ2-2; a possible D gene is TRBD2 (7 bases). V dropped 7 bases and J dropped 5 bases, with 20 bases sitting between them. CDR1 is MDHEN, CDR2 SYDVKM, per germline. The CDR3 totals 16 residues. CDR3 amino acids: CASTGGGASGTGELFF. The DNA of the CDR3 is TGTGCCAGCACTGGAGGGGGGGCGTCTGGGACCGGGGAGCTGTTTTTT. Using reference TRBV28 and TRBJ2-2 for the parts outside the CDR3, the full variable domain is DVKVTQSSRYLVKRTGEKVFLECVQDMDHENMFWYRQDPGLGLRLIYFSYDVKMKEKGDIPEGYSVSREKKERFSLILESASTNQTSMYLCASTGGGASGTGELFFGEGSRLTVL.